A selection of T cell receptor beta chains follows, all from one sample in a study of cytomegalovirus exposure and HLA in healthy donors. Measured with immunoSEQ multiplex PCR; TCRdb has only the in-frame clones, and not every one. The sample yields about 230,000 clones, approximately 90% seen once. Sequencing input: PBMCs. The origin of the receptors is a woman in her late teens or twenties in good health and CMV-seronegative. The CDR3 runs from the conserved cysteine through the conserved F or W. The order of the fields is clone size, J gene, V gene, D gene, CDR3 DNA, CDR3 protein. The D gene is left open where the match is weak. Clone sizes are given selectively: once, few, many, or a class where the clone is expanded.

>few|TRBJ2-2|TRBV7-8|TRBD2
TGTGCCAGCAGCCACACTAGCGGGGGGGCCCTAGCCGGGGAGCTGTTTTTT
CASSHTSGGALAGELFF
>.|TRBJ1-2|TRBV5-4|TRBD1
TGTGCCAGCAGCTTGGCTATTGACAGGGTCGAAGGCTACACCTTC
CASSLAIDRVEGYTF
>.|TRBJ2-7|TRBV5-1|TRBD1
TGCGCCAGCAGCGTGAACCAGGACAGGGTCTGGGAGCAGTACTTC
CASSVNQDRVWEQYF
>few|TRBJ1-2|TRBV19|.
TGTGCCAGTCAGAATTCTCCCGGGTTCCGGGATGGCTACACCTTC
CASQNSPGFRDGYTF
>.|TRBJ2-6|TRBV7-3|.
TGTGCCAGCAGCTTTGGCGGGGCGAGCTCTGGGGCCAACGTCCTGACTTTC
CASSFGGASSGANVLTF
>.|TRBJ2-7|TRBV4-3|TRBD2
TGCGCCAGCAGCCAAGATTTGGGGGAGGGTCTCTCCTACGAGCAGTACTTC
CASSQDLGEGLSYEQYF
>.|TRBJ1-4|TRBV19|.
TGTGCCAGTAGCAGAATTAATGAAAAACTGTTTTTT
CASSRINEKLFF
>.|TRBJ2-5|TRBV7-9|.
TGTGCCAGCAGCTTAGTCCAGGGAGGAGAGACCCAGTACTTC
CASSLVQGGETQYF
>.|TRBJ2-7|TRBV10-3|.
TGTGCCATCAGTGGGTCCCCGACAGTCTTCCTGGGCCAAACTTACGAGCAGTACTTC
CAISGSPTVFLGQTYEQYF
>few|TRBJ1-2|TRBV2|TRBD1
TGTGCCCTAACTCTGGACAGGGCAATATATGGCTACACCTTC
CALTLDRAIYGYTF
>.|TRBJ2-3|TRBV7-2|.
TGTGCCAGCAGCTTCGGGAGACCAACAGATACGCAGTATTTT
CASSFGRPTDTQYF
>.|TRBJ2-5|TRBV5-4|.
TGTGCCAGCAGCCTCCCGGGGGACGAGACCCAGTACTTC
CASSLPGDETQYF
>.|TRBJ1-3|TRBV10-1|TRBD1
TGCGCCAGCAGTGAGTCGACAGGGATGAACACCATATATTTT
CASSESTGMNTIYF
>.|TRBJ1-2|TRBV27|.
TGTGCCAGCAGTTTAGGGCCAGGGGTAGGGGACTATGGCTACACCTTC
CASSLGPGVGDYGYTF
>.|TRBJ1-2|TRBV4-1|TRBD1
TGCGCCAGCAGCCAAGATGCGACAGGGGCTAACTATGGCTACACCTTC
CASSQDATGANYGYTF
>.|TRBJ2-5|TRBV4-2|TRBD2
TGTGCCAGCAGCCTCGGACTAGCGGGAGTCCAAAAGACCCAGTACTTC
CASSLGLAGVQKTQYF
>.|TRBJ1-3|TRBV4-1|TRBD1
TGCGCCAGCAGCCAGGAGGACAGGGACGGAAACACCATATATTTT
CASSQEDRDGNTIYF